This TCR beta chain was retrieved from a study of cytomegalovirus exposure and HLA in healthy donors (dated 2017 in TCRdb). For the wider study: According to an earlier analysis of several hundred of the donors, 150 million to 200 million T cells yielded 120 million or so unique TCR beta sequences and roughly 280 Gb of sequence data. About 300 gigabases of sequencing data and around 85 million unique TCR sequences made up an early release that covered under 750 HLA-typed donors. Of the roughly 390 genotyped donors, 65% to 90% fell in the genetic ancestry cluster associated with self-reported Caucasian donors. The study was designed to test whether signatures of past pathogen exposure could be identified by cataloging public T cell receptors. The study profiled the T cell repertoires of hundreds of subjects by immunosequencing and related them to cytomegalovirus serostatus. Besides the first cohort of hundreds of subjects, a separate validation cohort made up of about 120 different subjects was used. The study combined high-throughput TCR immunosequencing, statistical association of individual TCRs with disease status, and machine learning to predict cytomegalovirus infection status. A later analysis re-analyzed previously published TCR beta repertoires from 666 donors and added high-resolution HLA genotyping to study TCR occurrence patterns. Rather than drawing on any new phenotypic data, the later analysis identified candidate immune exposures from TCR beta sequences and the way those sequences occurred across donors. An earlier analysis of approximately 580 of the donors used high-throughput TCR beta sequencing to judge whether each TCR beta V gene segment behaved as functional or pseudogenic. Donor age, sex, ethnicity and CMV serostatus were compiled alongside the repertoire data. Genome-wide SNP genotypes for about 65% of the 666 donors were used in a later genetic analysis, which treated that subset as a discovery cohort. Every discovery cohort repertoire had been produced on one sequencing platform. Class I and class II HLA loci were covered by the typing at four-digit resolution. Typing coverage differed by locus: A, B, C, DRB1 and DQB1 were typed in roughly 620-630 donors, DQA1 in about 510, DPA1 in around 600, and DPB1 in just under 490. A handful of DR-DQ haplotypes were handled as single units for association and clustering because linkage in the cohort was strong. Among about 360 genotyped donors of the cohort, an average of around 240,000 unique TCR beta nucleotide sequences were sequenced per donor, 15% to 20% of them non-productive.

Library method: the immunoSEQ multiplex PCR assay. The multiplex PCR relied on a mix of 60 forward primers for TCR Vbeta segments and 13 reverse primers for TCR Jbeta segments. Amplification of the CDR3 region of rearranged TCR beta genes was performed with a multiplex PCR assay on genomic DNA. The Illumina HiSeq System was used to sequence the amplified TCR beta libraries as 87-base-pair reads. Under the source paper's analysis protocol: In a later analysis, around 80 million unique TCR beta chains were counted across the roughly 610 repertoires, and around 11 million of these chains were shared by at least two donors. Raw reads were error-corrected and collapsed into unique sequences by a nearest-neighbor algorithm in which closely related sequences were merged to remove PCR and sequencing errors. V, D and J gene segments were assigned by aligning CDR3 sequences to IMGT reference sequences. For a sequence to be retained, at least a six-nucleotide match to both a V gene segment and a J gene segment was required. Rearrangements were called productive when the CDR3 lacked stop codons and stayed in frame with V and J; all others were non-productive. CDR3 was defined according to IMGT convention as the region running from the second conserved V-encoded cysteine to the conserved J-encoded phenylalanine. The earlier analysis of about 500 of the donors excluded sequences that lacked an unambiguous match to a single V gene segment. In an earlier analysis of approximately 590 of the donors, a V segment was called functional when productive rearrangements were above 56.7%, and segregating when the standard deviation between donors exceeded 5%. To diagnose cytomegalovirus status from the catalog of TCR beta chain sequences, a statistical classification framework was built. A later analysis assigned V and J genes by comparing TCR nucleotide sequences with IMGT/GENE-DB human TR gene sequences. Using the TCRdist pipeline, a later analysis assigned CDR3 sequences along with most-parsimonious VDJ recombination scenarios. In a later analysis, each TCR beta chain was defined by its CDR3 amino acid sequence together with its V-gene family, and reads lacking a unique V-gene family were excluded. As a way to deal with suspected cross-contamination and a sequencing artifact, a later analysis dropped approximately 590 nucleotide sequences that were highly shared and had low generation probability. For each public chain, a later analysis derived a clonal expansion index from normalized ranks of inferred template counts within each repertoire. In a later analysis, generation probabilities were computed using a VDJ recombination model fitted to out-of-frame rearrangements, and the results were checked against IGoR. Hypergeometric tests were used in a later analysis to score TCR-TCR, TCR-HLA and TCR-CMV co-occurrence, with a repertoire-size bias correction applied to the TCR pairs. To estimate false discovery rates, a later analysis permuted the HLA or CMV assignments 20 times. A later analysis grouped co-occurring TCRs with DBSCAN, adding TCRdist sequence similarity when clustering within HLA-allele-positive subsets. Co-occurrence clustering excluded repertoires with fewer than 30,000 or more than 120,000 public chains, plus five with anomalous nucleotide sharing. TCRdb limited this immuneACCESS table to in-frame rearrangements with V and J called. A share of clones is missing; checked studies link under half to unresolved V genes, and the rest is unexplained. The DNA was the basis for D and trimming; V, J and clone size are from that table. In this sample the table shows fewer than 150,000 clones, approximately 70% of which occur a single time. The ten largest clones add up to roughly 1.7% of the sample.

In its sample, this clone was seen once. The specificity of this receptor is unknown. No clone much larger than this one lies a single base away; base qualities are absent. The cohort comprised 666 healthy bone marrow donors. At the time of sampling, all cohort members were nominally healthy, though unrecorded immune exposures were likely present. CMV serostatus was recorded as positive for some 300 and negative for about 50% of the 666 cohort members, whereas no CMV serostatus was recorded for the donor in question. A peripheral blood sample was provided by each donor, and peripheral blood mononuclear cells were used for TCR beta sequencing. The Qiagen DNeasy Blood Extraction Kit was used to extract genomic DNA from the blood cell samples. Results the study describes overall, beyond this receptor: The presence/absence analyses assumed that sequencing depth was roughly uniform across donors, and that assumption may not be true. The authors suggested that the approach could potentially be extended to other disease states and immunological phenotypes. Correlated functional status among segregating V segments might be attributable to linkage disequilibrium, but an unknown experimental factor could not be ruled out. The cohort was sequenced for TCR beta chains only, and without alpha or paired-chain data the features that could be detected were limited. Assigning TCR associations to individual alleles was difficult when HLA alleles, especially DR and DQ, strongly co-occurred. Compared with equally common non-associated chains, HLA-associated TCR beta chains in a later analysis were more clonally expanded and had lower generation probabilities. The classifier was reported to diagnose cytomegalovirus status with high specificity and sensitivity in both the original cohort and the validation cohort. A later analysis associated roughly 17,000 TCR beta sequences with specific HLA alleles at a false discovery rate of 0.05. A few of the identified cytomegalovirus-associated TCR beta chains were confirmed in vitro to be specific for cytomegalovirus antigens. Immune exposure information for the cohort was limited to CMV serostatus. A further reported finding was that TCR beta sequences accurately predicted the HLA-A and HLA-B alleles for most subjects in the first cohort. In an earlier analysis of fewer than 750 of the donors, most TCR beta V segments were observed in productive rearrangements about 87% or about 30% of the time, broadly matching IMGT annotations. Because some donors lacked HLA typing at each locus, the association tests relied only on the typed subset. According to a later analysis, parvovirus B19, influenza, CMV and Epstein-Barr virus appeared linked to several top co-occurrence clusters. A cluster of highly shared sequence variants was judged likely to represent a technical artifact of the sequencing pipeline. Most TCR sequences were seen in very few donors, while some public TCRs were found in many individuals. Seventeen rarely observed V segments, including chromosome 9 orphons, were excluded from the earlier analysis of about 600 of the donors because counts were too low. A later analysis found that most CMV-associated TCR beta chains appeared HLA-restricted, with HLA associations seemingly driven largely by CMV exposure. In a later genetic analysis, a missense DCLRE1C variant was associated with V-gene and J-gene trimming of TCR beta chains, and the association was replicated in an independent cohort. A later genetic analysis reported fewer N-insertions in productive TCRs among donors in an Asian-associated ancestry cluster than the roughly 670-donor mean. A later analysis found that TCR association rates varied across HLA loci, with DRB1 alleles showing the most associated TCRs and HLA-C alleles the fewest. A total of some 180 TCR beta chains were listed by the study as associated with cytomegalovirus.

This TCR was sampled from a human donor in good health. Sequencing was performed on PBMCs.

This receptor has the CDR3 CASTSIRDRPYEQYF. The nucleotide sequence reads as follows: TGTGCCAGCACCTCGATACGGGACAGGCCTTACGAGCAGTACTTC. The V gene is TRBV28 and the J gene is TRBJ2-7, and 8 junctional nucleotides match TRBD1. The CDR3, cysteine through phenylalanine, is 15 amino acids long. Only the CDR3 region is kept as DNA, spanning 45 bases read in frame from base 1. The germline V gene yields MDHEN for CDR1 and SYDVKM for CDR2. Clipping removes 7 bases from V and 4 bases from J, with 12 as the unmatched junction base count.